Following are 32 T cell receptor beta chains from one sample sequenced in a study of regulatory T cells in long-lasting Graves disease. Regarding time point: persistent/refractory GD, antithyroid drugs over 5 years with positive TRAb. The TCR library was prepared using RNA isolated from PBMCs. Building the TCR beta libraries relied on iRepertoire HTBI primers, and CDR3 regions underwent Arm-PCR. TCRdb re-called the multiplex PCR reads with MiXCR, one entry per CDR3 protein. The sample lists 300,000 to 400,000 distinct CDR3 sequences; around a fifth were seen once. Here the sequenced sample was peripheral blood mononuclear cells (PBMCs), taken when the disease was refractory, from a patient treated with antithyroid drugs. These receptor sequences come from a female donor with Graves disease.

The chain joins TRBV9 to TRBJ2-7; 8 nucleotides align to TRBD2. From germline, CDR1 is SGDLS and CDR2 YYNGEE. CDR3 length equals 14 residues. Losses at the gene ends were 0 bases for V and 2 bases for J; bases not matched to a gene: 1. The CDR3 DNA is TGTGCCAGCAGCGTAGACGGGAGGGCCTACGAGCAGTACTTC. It encodes CASSVDGRAYEQYF.

This clonotype was counted ten times or more. The chain employs TRBV2 and TRBJ2-5; D possibly corresponds to TRBD1 (5 bases). This CDR3 is 14 amino acids long. Germline CDR1 reads SNHLY; CDR2 reads FYNNEI. V dropped 8 bases and J dropped 4 bases, with 17 bases sitting between them. CDR3 DNA sequence: TGTGCCAGCTCCCCAGGGTCCCGGGTAGAGACCCAGTACTTC. Amino acids: CASSPGSRVETQYF.

The rearrangement uses TRBV7-9 and TRBJ1-5, with D perhaps matching TRBD1 (6 bases). Deletions cut 1 base from V and 6 bases from J, with 13 bases between. The CDR3 contains 15 residues. Germline V CDR1 and CDR2: SEHNR, FQNEAQ (reference sequence). CDR3: CASSLVMGRGQPQHF. The CDR3 DNA reads TGTGCCAGCAGCTTAGTAATGGGCAGGGGTCAGCCCCAGCATTTT.

As concerns this clonotype: A much larger clone differs by one base, so this may be a read error. CDR3 DNA: TGTGCCAGCAGTTACCCCTCCCAGGCCACGCAAGAGACCCAGTACTTC. Amino acids: CASSYPSQATQETQYF. The chain recombines TRBV6-5 with TRBJ2-5; the D is unclear. This CDR3 has 16 residues. CDR1 is MNHEY and CDR2 is SVGAGI in the germline V gene. Trimming stripped 2 bases from V and 2 bases from J, with 15 bases between.

The V and J genes are TRBV3-1 and TRBJ2-2; D is undetermined. Trimming took 1 base from V and 5 from J, leaving 8 bases between them. This CDR3 has 14 residues. Germline assignment: CDR1 LGHDT and CDR2 YNNKEL (reference sequence). The CDR3 spells CASSQVTETGELFF. CDR3 bases: TGTGCCAGCAGCCAAGTCACAGAAACCGGGGAGCTGTTTTTT.

This clonotype was counted at least ten times. The CDR3 region has the DNA TGTGCCAGCAACGACCCGGGACAGGGCCGAGAGACCCAGTACTTC. Translated, it gives CASNDPGQGRETQYF. The gene calls are TRBV28 and TRBJ2-5; 9 bases fit TRBD1. With 7 bases clipped from V and 4 bases from J, the junction kept 10 bases outside the gene matches. This CDR3 has 15 residues. CDR1 is MDHEN and CDR2 is SYDVKM in the germline V gene. Based on the CDR3 plus reference TRBV28 and TRBJ2-5, the full variable domain is DVKVTQSSRYLVKRTGEKVFLECVQDMDHENMFWYRQDPGLGLRLIYFSYDVKMKEKGDIPEGYSVSREKKERFSLILESASTNQTSMYLCASNDPGQGRETQYFGPGTRLLVL.

This clonotype was counted ten times or more. The rearrangement uses TRBV11-1 and TRBJ1-2; D possibly corresponds to TRBD1 (5 bases). V was shortened by 3 bases and J by 2 bases, with 16 bases between the two germline ends. Germline assignment: CDR1 SGHAT and CDR2 FQDESV (reference sequence). The CDR3 length is 16 residues. DNA of the CDR3: TGTGCCAGCAGCTTGACAGATACCCATTCAAACTATGGCTACACCTTC. Translation gives CASSLTDTHSNYGYTF.

This sequence joins TRBV10-3 and TRBJ1-5, with a tentative D call TRBD1 (6 bases). V was trimmed by 5 bases and J by 0 bases, leaving 8 bases between them. Germline values: CDR1 ENHRY, CDR2 SYGVKD. CDR3 length: 14 residues. The CDR3 spells CAISLDSSNQPQHF. In nucleotides, the CDR3 is TGTGCCATCAGTCTGGACAGTAGCAATCAGCCCCAGCATTTT.

As concerns this clonotype: No conserved phenylalanine or tryptophan ends this CDR3, so it is likely a read error. The chain links TRBV2 to TRBJ2-5, with a tentative D call TRBD2 (5 bases). The CDR3 spans 13 residues. Germline CDR1 and CDR2: SNHLY and FYNNEI. The V and J ends lost 7 bases and 5 bases respectively, with 14 bases between them. This CDR3 reads CASNLGRVETQYS. CDR3 bases: TGTGCCAGCAACCTTGGGCGGGTGGAGACCCAGTACTCC.

At least ten counts were recorded for this clonotype. The chain links TRBV5-5 to TRBJ1-2; D uncertain. This CDR3 comprises 17 residues. Between the trimmed V and J ends, which lost 0 bases and 0 bases, there was a span of 15 bases. The V gene's germline CDR1 is SGHKS and CDR2 YYEKEE (reference sequence). The CDR3 loop is CASSLARGLPANYGYTF. DNA for the CDR3: TGTGCCAGCAGCTTGGCCAGAGGACTCCCCGCTAACTATGGCTACACCTTC. Filled out from reference TRBV5-5 and TRBJ1-2, the complete variable domain reads DAGVTQSPTHLIKTRGQQVTLRCSPISGHKSVSWYQQVLGQGPQFIFQYYEKEERGRGNFPDRFSARQFPNYSSELNVNALLLGDSALYLCASSLARGLPANYGYTFGSGTRLTVV.

This clonotype was seen ten or more times. V is TRBV5-1 and J is TRBJ1-4; 7 bases fit TRBD1. Germline-derived CDR1 and CDR2 are SGHRS and YFSETQ. V trimming: 1 base; J trimming: 5 bases; junction bases outside the gene matches: 5. The CDR3 has 15 residues. DNA for the CDR3: TGCGCCAGCAGCTTGAGGGACAGATCGAATGAAAAACTGTTTTTT. Translation gives CASSLRDRSNEKLFF.

This clonotype was detected many times. The CDR3 coding sequence is TGCAGTGCTGTGTTGGGCCACCAAGAGACCCAGTACTTC. Translating gives CSAVLGHQETQYF. The chain combines TRBV20-1 with TRBJ2-5; D unclear. The germline CDR1 and CDR2 sequences are DFQATT and SNEGSKA (reference sequence). Trimming cost V 5 bases and J 0 bases, with 10 bases left between them. The CDR3 is 13 residues long.

V usage is TRBV5-1 and J usage is TRBJ1-1, with 11 bases lining up with TRBD1. This CDR3 has 16 residues. V gave up 4 bases and J gave up 6 bases; unmatched junction bases: 11. CDR1 and CDR2 from the germline V gene are SGHRS and YFSETQ. The DNA of the CDR3 is TGCGCCAGCAGCCCTAGGACAGGGGGCTTATCCGCTGAAGCTTTCTTT. Protein: CASSPRTGGLSAEAFF. The variable domain in full, with the rest retrieved from reference TRBV5-1 and TRBJ1-1, is KAGVTQTPRYLIKTRGQQVTLSCSPISGHRSVSWYQQTPGQGLQFLFEYFSETQRNKGNFPGRFSGRQFSNSRSEMNVSTLELGDSALYLCASSPRTGGLSAEAFFGQGTRLTVV.

Worth noting for this clonotype: A single base separates this from a much larger clone, so it may be a read error. In this CDR3 the conserved last residue, phenylalanine or tryptophan, is missing, so a read error is likely. The chain couples TRBV12-3 or TRBV12-4 to TRBJ2-5; the match to TRBD1 covers 7 bases. The CDR3 contains 15 residues. The junction had 8 bases not matched to a gene; V was cut back by 5 bases and J by 2 bases. CDR3 amino acids: CASSPQQGNQETQYL. The CDR3 DNA sequence: TGTGCCAGCAGTCCCCAACAGGGGAATCAAGAGACCCAGTACCTC.

This clonotype was observed a few times. The chain carries TRBV3-1 and TRBJ2-6, with D hard to call. Germline V gene data show CDR1 as LGHDT and CDR2 as YNNKEL (reference sequence). Deletions cut 5 bases from V and 17 bases from J, with 31 bases between. This CDR3 spans 17 amino acids. The CDR3 nucleotides read TGTGCCAGCAGCTATAGAGGAGCCGGGCTCAGGCCCCACATCTTGACTTTC. Its protein is CASSYRGAGLRPHILTF.

This clonotype was observed at least ten times. The chain combines TRBV20-1 with TRBJ1-6, with D maybe TRBD1 (6 bases). Germline CDR1 and CDR2: DFQATT and SNEGSKA (reference sequence). The CDR3 is made up of 13 amino acids. Trimming left V 3 bases short and J 13 bases short, with 16 bases between. This CDR3 reads CSASAAGVGPLHF. Written as DNA, the CDR3 is TGCAGTGCTAGCGCCGCAGGGGTAGGGCCCCTCCACTTT.

This clonotype was picked up a small number of times. A read error may explain this, as a much larger clone is one base away. The V and J genes are TRBV6-2 or TRBV6-3 and TRBJ1-2, with D uncertain. V gave up 2 bases and J gave up 8 bases, with 12 bases separating them. The CDR3 loop spans 13 amino acids. Germline-derived CDR1 and CDR2 are MNHEY and SVGEGT. The CDR3 coding sequence is TGTGCCAGCAGTTACAGATTGGAGTCGGGCTACACCTTC. Amino acids: CASSYRLESGYTF.

This chain uses TRBV7-2 with TRBJ1-6; perhaps TRBD1 as D (6 bases). The germline V and J ends were trimmed by 0 bases and 7 bases, with 10 bases remaining between them. Germline CDR1 SGHTA, CDR2 FQGNSA. The CDR3 is 15 residues long. Written as DNA, the CDR3 is TGTGCCAGCAGCTTAGCGGGGACACGAAATTCACCCCTCCACTTT. As protein: CASSLAGTRNSPLHF. Full variable domain (outside the CDR3, taken from reference TRBV7-2 and TRBJ1-6): GAGVSQSPSNKVTEKGKDVELRCDPISGHTALYWYRQSLGQGLEFLIYFQGNSAPDKSGLPSDRFSAERTGGSVSTLTIQRTQQEDSAVYLCASSLAGTRNSPLHFGNGTRLTVT.

This rearrangement joins TRBV3-1 to TRBJ2-2, with 7 bases matching TRBD1. V gave up 7 bases and J gave up 4 bases; unmatched junction bases: 0. CDR3 length equals 12 residues. The V gene's germline CDR1 is LGHDT and CDR2 YNNKEL (reference sequence). In nucleotides, the CDR3 is TGTGCCAGCAACAGGGGCACCGGGGAGCTGTTTTTT. Amino acid sequence: CASNRGTGELFF.

This clonotype was seen ten or more times. The V gene is TRBV30, the J gene TRBJ1-1; the D is unclear. Between the trimmed V and J ends, which lost 0 bases and 8 bases, there was a span of 7 bases. This CDR3 region has 11 residues. Per germline, CDR1 GTSNPN and CDR2 SVGIG (reference sequence). This CDR3 is CAWSVSEEAFF. For the CDR3, the DNA is TGTGCCTGGAGTGTATCGGAGGAAGCTTTCTTT. The full variable domain, rest sourced from reference TRBV30 and TRBJ1-1, is SQTIHQWPATLVQPVGSPLSLECTVEGTSNPNLYWYRQAAGRGLQLLFYSVGIGQISSEVPQNLSASRPQDRQFILSSKKLLLSDSGFYLCAWSVSEEAFFGQGTRLTVV.

The V and J genes are TRBV4-1 and TRBJ2-3, with unresolved D. In germline, CDR1 is MGHRA, CDR2 YSYEKL. The CDR3 has 12 amino acids. V lost 4 bases, J lost 6 bases, and 8 bases lay in between. The CDR3 DNA is TGCGCCAGCAGCCTCCCGAGGGATACGCAGTATTTT. Amino acid sequence: CASSLPRDTQYF.

This clonotype showed up many times. The V call is TRBV19, the J call TRBJ2-7, with TRBD1 identical over 10 bases. V dropped 3 bases and J dropped 6; count of bases not matched to a gene: 2. The CDR3 consists of 13 residues. The germline V gene has CDR1 LNHDA and CDR2 SQIVND (reference sequence). CDR3 bases: TGTGCCAGTAGTATGACAGGGGGCGGCGAGCAGTACTTC. This translates into CASSMTGGGEQYF.

The V and J genes are TRBV9 and TRBJ1-6; no firm D call. The CDR3 contains 13 residues. The V gene lost 4 bases and the J gene lost 9 bases, with 11 bases spanning the gap. Germline CDR1 and CDR2: SGDLS and YYNGEE. The chain's CDR3 is CASSLLTSSPLHF. For the CDR3, the DNA is TGTGCCAGCAGCCTTCTGACTTCTTCACCCCTCCACTTT.

This clonotype showed up many times. CDR3 bases: TGTGCCAGCAGTTTGATTGGGGGCGCGAACACTGAAGCTTTCTTT. Protein product: CASSLIGGANTEAFF. The chain is built from TRBV28 and TRBJ1-1; maybe TRBD1 (6 bases). V was pared by 3 bases and J by 1 base, with 12 bases between. The CDR3 has 15 amino acids. Germline-derived CDR1 and CDR2 are MDHEN and SYDVKM.

The chain uses TRBV15 and TRBJ2-7; unclear D gene. The germline gives CDR1 LNHNV, CDR2 YYDKDF (reference sequence). Between the trimmed V and J ends, which lost 3 bases and 6 bases, there was a span of 15 bases. The CDR3 has 14 residues. CDR3 protein: CATSSLAVRREQYF. Written as DNA, the CDR3 is TGTGCCACCAGCAGCTTAGCAGTACGGCGCGAGCAGTACTTC.

This clonotype was counted at least ten times. The chain is built from TRBV28 and TRBJ2-2, with 9 bases lining up with TRBD2. Germline CDR1 MDHEN, CDR2 SYDVKM. The CDR3 consists of 15 residues. J was trimmed by 12 bases and V by 6 bases; bases with no gene match: 14. The CDR3 region has the DNA TGTGCCAGCAGAGAGGGACTAGCTGAGGCCGGAAAGCTGTTTTTT. Its translation: CASREGLAEAGKLFF.

In its sample, this clonotype was seen many times. The rearrangement uses TRBV6-2 or TRBV6-3 and TRBJ2-5; TRBD2 agrees at 11 bases. The CDR3 consists of 16 residues. Germline lookup yields CDR1 MNHEY and CDR2 SVGEGT. J gave up 2 bases and V 0 bases, and 2 bases lay outside the gene matches. CDR3: CASSYSGTSGQETQYF. DNA for the CDR3: TGTGCCAGCAGTTACTCCGGGACTAGCGGACAAGAGACCCAGTACTTC.

The J gene is TRBJ1-2, the V gene TRBV15, with TRBD1 identical over 11 bases. Germline V gene lookup returns CDR1 LNHNV and CDR2 YYDKDF (reference sequence). V was pared by 1 base and J by 6 bases, with 7 bases of the junction left unmatched. The CDR3 spans 16 residues. CDR3: CATSRGTGGGLNGYTF. CDR3 bases: TGTGCCACCAGCAGAGGGACAGGGGGCGGCTTAAATGGCTACACCTTC.

V gene TRBV7-2 combines with J gene TRBJ1-3, with no clear D. Germline V lookup: CDR1 SGHTA, CDR2 FQGNSA. The CDR3 spans 13 residues. The V end lost 4 bases, the J end lost 5 bases, and 9 bases lay between the germline ends. CDR3 bases: TGTGCCAGCAGCTCCGACCGAAGAAACACCATATATTTT. Translating it yields CASSSDRRNTIYF.

This clonotype was found many times. The chain combines TRBV28 with TRBJ2-7, with D maybe TRBD1 (6 bases). The CDR3 extends over 14 amino acids. Per the germline V gene, CDR1 is MDHEN and CDR2 is SYDVKM. V was cut by 3 bases and J by 0 bases, with 9 bases left in between. CDR3 sequence (DNA): TGTGCCAGCAGTTTGGGGACATTCTCCTACGAGCAGTACTTC. This sequence encodes CASSLGTFSYEQYF.

This clonotype has ten or more counts. The V gene is TRBV3-1, the J gene TRBJ1-1; D may be TRBD1 (5 bases). V was cut by 6 bases and J by 3 bases, with 11 bases left in between. CDR3 length equals 13 residues. Germline-derived CDR1 and CDR2 are LGHDT and YNNKEL (reference sequence). In DNA form, the CDR3 reads TGTGCCAGCAGTGGCAGGGAATACACTGAAGCTTTCTTT. Encoded protein: CASSGREYTEAFF.

The chain recombines TRBV5-1 with TRBJ2-5; 9 nucleotides line up with TRBD1. This CDR3 has 14 residues. V trimming: 1 base; J trimming: 5 bases; junction bases outside the gene matches: 3. Germline V gene sequence: CDR1 SGHRS, CDR2 YFSETQ. The CDR3 nucleotides are TGCGCCAGCAGCTTGACAGGGGGCGCGGAGACCCAGTACTTC. Protein product: CASSLTGGAETQYF.